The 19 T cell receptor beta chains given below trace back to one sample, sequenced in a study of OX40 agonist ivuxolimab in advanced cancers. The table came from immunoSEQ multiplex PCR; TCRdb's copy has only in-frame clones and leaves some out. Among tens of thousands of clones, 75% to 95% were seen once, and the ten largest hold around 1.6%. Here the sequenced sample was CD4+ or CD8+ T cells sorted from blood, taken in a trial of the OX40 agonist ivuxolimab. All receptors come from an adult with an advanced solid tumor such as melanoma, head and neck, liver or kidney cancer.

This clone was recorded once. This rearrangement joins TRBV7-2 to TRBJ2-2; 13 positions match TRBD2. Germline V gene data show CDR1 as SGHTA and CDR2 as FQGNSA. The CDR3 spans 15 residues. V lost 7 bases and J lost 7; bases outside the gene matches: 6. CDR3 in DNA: TGTGCCAGCACCGGGACTAGCGGGATCGGCGGGGAGCTGTTTTTT. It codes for CASTGTSGIGGELFF.

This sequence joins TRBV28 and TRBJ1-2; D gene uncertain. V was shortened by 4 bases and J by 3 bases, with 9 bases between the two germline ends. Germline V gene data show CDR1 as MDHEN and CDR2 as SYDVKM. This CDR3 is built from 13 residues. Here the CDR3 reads CASSSTGDYGYTF. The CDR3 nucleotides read TGTGCCAGCAGTTCAACCGGGGACTATGGCTACACCTTC.

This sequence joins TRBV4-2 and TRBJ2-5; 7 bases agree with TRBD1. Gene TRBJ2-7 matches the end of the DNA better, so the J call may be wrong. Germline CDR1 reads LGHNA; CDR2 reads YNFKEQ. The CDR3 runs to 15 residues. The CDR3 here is CASSQGQGMSYEQYF. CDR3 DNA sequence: TGTGCCAGCAGCCAAGGACAGGGAATGTCCTACGAGCAGTACTTC.

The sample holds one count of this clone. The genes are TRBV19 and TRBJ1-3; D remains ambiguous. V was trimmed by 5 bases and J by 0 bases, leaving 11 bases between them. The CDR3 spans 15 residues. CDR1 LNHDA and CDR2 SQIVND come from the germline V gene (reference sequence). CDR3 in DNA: TGTGCCAGTAGTCTTGCCAGAAACTCTGGAAACACCATATATTTT. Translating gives CASSLARNSGNTIYF.

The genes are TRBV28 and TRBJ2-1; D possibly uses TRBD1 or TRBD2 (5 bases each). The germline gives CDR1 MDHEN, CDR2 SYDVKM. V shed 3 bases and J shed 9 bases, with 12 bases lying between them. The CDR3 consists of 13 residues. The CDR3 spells CASSFGAAVEQFF. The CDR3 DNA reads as TGTGCCAGCAGTTTCGGGGCGGCGGTTGAGCAGTTCTTC.

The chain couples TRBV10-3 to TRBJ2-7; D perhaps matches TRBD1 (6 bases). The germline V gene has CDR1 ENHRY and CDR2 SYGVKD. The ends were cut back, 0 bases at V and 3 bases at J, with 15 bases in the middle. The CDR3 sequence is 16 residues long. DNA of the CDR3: TGTGCCATCAGTGAGTCGACAGGTCTGGGCAGCTACGAGCAGTACTTC. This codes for CAISESTGLGSYEQYF.

The CDR3, as DNA: TGTGCCAGCAGTAACCGGGACAGGGGGGCTCTGCGCTCTGGGGCCAACGTCCTGACTTTC. Its translation: CASSNRDRGALRSGANVLTF. The rearrangement joins TRBV27 to TRBJ2-6, with 11 bases that match TRBD1. The CDR3 extends over 20 amino acids. The V gene end was trimmed by 5 bases and the J gene end by 0 bases; junction bases not matched to a gene: 12. Germline assignment: CDR1 MNHEY and CDR2 SMNVEV (reference sequence).

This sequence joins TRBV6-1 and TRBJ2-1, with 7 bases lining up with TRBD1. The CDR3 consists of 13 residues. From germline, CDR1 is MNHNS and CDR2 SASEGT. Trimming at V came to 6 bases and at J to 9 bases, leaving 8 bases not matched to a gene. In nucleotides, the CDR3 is TGTGCCAGCAGCCCGACAGGGAAGGGTGAGCAGTTCTTC. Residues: CASSPTGKGEQFF.

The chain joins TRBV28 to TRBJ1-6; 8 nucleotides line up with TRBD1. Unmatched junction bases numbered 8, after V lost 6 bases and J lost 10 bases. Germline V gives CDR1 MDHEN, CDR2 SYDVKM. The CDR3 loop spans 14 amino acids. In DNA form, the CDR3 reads TGTGCCAGCAGCTATGGGCAGGGGGCCTCACCCCTCCACTTT. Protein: CASSYGQGASPLHF.

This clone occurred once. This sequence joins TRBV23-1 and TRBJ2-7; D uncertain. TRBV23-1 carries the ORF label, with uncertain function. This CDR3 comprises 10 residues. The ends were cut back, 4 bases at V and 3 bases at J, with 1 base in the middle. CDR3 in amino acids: CASSRYEQYF. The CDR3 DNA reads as TGCGCCAGCAGTCGCTACGAGCAGTACTTC.

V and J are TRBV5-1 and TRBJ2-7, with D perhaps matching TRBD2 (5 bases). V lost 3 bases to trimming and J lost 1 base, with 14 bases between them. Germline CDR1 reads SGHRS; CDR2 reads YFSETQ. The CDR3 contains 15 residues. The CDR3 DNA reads TGCGCCAGCAGCTCCGGGGAGAGACAATCCTACGAGCAGTACTTC. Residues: CASSSGERQSYEQYF.

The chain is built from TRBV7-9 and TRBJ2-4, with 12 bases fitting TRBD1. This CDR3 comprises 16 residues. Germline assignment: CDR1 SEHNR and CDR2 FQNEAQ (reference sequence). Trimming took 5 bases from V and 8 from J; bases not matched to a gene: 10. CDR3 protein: CASSLRGTGGTDIQYF. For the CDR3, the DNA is TGTGCCAGCAGCCTAAGGGGGACAGGGGGCACGGACATTCAGTACTTC.

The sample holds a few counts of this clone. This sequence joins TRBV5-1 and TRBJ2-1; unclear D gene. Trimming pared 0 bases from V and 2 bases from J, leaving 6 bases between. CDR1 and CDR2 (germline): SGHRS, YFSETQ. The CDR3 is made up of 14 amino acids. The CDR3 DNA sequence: TGCGCCAGCAGCTTGGATGAGGCCTACAATGAGCAGTTCTTC. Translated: CASSLDEAYNEQFF.

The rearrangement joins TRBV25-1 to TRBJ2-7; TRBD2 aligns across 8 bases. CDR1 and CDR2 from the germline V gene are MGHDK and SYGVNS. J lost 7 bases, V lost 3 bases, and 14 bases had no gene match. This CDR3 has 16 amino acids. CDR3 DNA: TGTGCCAGCAGTGAGGTCGGGAGGGAGACCTCTTTGGAGCAGTACTTC. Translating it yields CASSEVGRETSLEQYF.

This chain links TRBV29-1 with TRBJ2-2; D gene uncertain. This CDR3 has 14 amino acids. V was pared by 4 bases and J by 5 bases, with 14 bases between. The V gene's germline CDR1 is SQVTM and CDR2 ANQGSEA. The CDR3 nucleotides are TGCAGCGTTGCCTTTCTGATGGGTACCGGGGAGCTGTTTTTT. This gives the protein CSVAFLMGTGELFF.

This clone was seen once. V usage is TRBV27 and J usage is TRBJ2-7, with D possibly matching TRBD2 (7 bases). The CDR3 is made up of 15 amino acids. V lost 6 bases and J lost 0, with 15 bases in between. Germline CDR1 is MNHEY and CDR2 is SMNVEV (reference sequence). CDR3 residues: CASRSPGGNSYEQYF. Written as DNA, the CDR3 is TGTGCCAGCAGATCCCCGGGGGGCAACTCCTACGAGCAGTACTTC.

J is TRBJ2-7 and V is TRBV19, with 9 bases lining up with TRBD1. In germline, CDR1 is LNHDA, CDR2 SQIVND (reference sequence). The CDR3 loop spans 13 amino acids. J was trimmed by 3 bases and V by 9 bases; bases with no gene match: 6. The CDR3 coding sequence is TGTGCCAGCCGGGCGGACAGGGGCTACGAGCAGTACTTC. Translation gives CASRADRGYEQYF. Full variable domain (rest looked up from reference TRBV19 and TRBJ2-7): DGGITQSPKYLFRKEGQNVTLSCEQNLNHDAMYWYRQDPGQGLRLIYYSQIVNDFQKGDIAEGYSVSREKKESFPLTVTSAQKNPTAFYLCASRADRGYEQYFGPGTRLTVT.

The DNA of the CDR3 is TGTGCCAGCAGTGGGGTCGCCCCAGAGGCCTACGAGCAGTACTTC. Translated, it gives CASSGVAPEAYEQYF. The V call is TRBV25-1, the J call TRBJ2-7; D unresolved. Trimming took off 4 bases at V and 2 bases at J, with 15 bases between the two ends. CDR3 size: 15 residues. Looked up from germline, CDR1 is MGHDK and CDR2 is SYGVNS.

The CDR3 DNA follows: TGTGCCAGCAGTTTATCGCCCAGGGGACCCAATCAGCCCCAGCATTTT. It encodes CASSLSPRGPNQPQHF. The gene calls are TRBV27 and TRBJ1-5; maybe TRBD1 (6 bases). Trimming shortened V by 0 bases and J by 3 bases, and 12 bases separated the two germline ends. CDR1 is MNHEY, CDR2 SMNVEV, per germline (reference sequence). CDR3 length: 16 residues.